These 25 T cell receptor beta chains share one sample of origin, sequenced in a study of beta chain features in type 1 diabetes. The sequenced template was cDNA made from the entire isolated RNA. The repertoire was sequenced with immunoSEQ multiplex PCR; TCRdb's copy has only in-frame clones and lacks some. The sample shows almost 350,000 clones, 7% to 9% of them seen only once. The sample was central memory CD4+ T cells from blood. These receptor sequences come from a woman aged 18-29 years in good health.

This chain links TRBV5-1 with TRBJ1-2; 9 bases line up with TRBD1. The CDR3 totals 14 residues. CDR1 and CDR2 (germline): SGHRS, YFSETQ. Trimming removed 4 bases from V and 7 bases from J; junction bases left unmatched: 8. Written as DNA, the CDR3 is TGCGCCAGCAGCGGGGGACAGGGTGAGACTGGCTACACCTTC. Translating gives CASSGGQGETGYTF.

This clone came up many times. The chain uses TRBV7-2 and TRBJ2-5; 7 nucleotides match TRBD2. This CDR3 is built from 15 residues. The trim removed 4 bases at V and 0 bases at J, leaving 5 bases unmatched. Germline V gene lookup returns CDR1 SGHTA and CDR2 FQGNSA. The DNA for the CDR3 is TGTGCCAGCAGCTCGGTAGCGGGTAACCAAGAGACCCAGTACTTC. Protein sequence: CASSSVAGNQETQYF.

The chain links TRBV27 to TRBJ2-6, with 9 bases that match TRBD1. CDR3 length equals 17 residues. Germline loops: CDR1 MNHEY, CDR2 SMNVEV (reference sequence). V gave up 6 bases and J gave up 2 bases; unmatched junction bases: 8. CDR3 loop: CASSQSRDRAGANVLTF. As DNA, the CDR3 is TGTGCCAGCAGCCAGTCCCGGGACAGGGCTGGGGCCAACGTCCTGACTTTC. The entire variable domain, with the rest obtained from reference TRBV27 and TRBJ2-6, is as follows: EAQVTQNPRYLITVTGKKLTVTCSQNMNHEYMSWYRQDPGLGLRQIYYSMNVEVTDKGDVPEGYKVSRKEKRNFPLILESPSPNQTSLYFCASSQSRDRAGANVLTFGAGSRLTVL.

At least ten counts were recorded for this clone. The same CDR3 arises from other DNA sequences in this sample as well. The V call is TRBV2, the J call TRBJ2-3; TRBD1 agrees at 7 bases. The CDR3 is 15 amino acids. The germline CDR1 and CDR2 sequences are SNHLY and FYNNEI. V lost 6 bases to trimming and J lost 2 bases; unmatched junction nucleotides: 8. CDR3 loop: CASSAQGLNTDTQYF. CDR3 coding DNA: TGTGCCAGCAGCGCACAGGGGCTAAACACAGATACGCAGTATTTT.

This clone occurred a few times. The genes are TRBV5-6 and TRBJ2-7; no definite D call. Deletions cut 0 bases from V and 1 base from J, with 8 bases between. The CDR3 contains 14 residues. Germline V gene sequence: CDR1 SGHDT, CDR2 YYEEEE. The CDR3 nucleotides are TGTGCCAGCAGCTTGGGATGGGAATCCTACGAGCAGTACTTC. Protein sequence: CASSLGWESYEQYF.

This clone was seen at least ten times. This same CDR3 is encoded by further DNA sequences in the sample. This chain connects TRBV11-2 to TRBJ2-1; D is unclear. V was shortened by 3 bases and J by 6 bases, with 6 bases between the two germline ends. CDR1 is SGHAT, CDR2 FQNNGV, per germline. The CDR3 sequence is 12 residues long. CDR3 protein: CASSLTGNEQFF. The DNA for the CDR3 is TGTGCCAGCAGCTTGACTGGCAATGAGCAGTTCTTC.

This clone turned up a few times. The CDR3 coding sequence is TGCAGCGCTGACAGGGTTGGCGCAGATACGCAGTATTTT. This sequence encodes CSADRVGADTQYF. This rearrangement joins TRBV29-1 to TRBJ2-3; 7 nucleotides line up with TRBD1. The germline V gene has CDR1 SQVTM and CDR2 ANQGSEA. The CDR3 spans 13 residues. V lost 7 bases, J lost 4 bases, and 8 bases stayed unmatched.

This clone was picked up a small number of times. The chain combines TRBV4-1 with TRBJ2-5; D gene uncertain. Germline V gives CDR1 MGHRA, CDR2 YSYEKL. V lost 0 bases, J lost 2 bases, and 13 bases lay in between. This CDR3 spans 16 amino acids. CDR3 amino acids: CASSQDLRMLQETQYF. The DNA for the CDR3 is TGCGCCAGCAGCCAAGATTTACGGATGCTACAAGAGACCCAGTACTTC.

This clone was picked up a small number of times. This chain links TRBV5-1 with TRBJ2-5, with D unresolved. The CDR3 runs 15 residues. Germline CDR1 reads SGHRS; CDR2 reads YFSETQ. Trimming removed 6 bases at V and 2 bases at J, with 17 bases between. CDR3 nucleotides: TGCGCCAGCAAACAATCGGTGTCAGCACAAGAGACCCAGTACTTC. This codes for CASKQSVSAQETQYF. Looking up the rest from reference TRBV5-1 and TRBJ2-5 gives the full variable domain: KAGVTQTPRYLIKTRGQQVTLSCSPISGHRSVSWYQQTPGQGLQFLFEYFSETQRNKGNFPGRFSGRQFSNSRSEMNVSTLELGDSALYLCASKQSVSAQETQYFGPGTRLLVL.

This clone was detected a few times. The chain joins TRBV7-9 to TRBJ1-2, with a tentative D call TRBD1 (5 bases). Trimming removed 5 bases from V and 2 bases from J, with 12 bases in between. Germline assignment: CDR1 SEHNR and CDR2 FQNEAQ (reference sequence). This CDR3 spans 14 amino acids. This chain's CDR3 is CASSPGISNYGYTF. The CDR3 DNA follows: TGTGCCAGCAGCCCAGGGATCTCAAACTATGGCTACACCTTC.

This clone was seen a handful of times. The CDR3, as DNA: TGTGCCAGTAGTATACCTAGCGGGAGAGTTAAGCTGTTTTTT. It yields the protein CASSIPSGRVKLFF. V is TRBV19 and J is TRBJ2-2; 10 positions match TRBD2. CDR1 is LNHDA and CDR2 is SQIVND in the germline V gene (reference sequence). With 2 bases clipped from V and 12 bases from J, the junction kept 6 bases outside the gene matches. The CDR3 contains 14 residues.

The chain has TRBV28 and TRBJ2-7, with 10 bases that match TRBD1. Germline CDR1 MDHEN, CDR2 SYDVKM. The V segment lost 0 bases and the J segment 5 bases; nucleotides outside the gene matches: 4. The CDR3 covers 15 residues. DNA for the CDR3: TGTGCCAGCAGTTTATGGGGGACAGGGGTGCACGAGCAGTACTTC. It translates to CASSLWGTGVHEQYF.

This clone was seen repeatedly, ten times or more. The V call is TRBV5-4, the J call TRBJ1-1, with a weak D call TRBD1 (6 bases). Germline values: CDR1 SGHNT, CDR2 YYREEE (reference sequence). V was trimmed by 0 bases and J by 10 bases, leaving 16 bases between them. The CDR3 totals 14 residues. The DNA of the CDR3 is TGTGCCAGCAGCTTGGGGCCTCAAGGCAGGGGAGCTTTCTTT. This sequence encodes CASSLGPQGRGAFF.

The chain has TRBV2 and TRBJ2-4; 9 positions agree with TRBD2. There are 14 residues in the CDR3. The V gene's germline CDR1 is SNHLY and CDR2 FYNNEI. The ends lost 4 bases at V and 6 bases at J; junction bases unmatched: 4. CDR3 sequence (DNA): TGTGCCAGCAGTGCGACTAGCGGAATAAACATTCAGTACTTC. The encoded protein is CASSATSGINIQYF.

This clone has a count of ten or more. The chain combines TRBV4-2 with TRBJ2-2, with 7 bases matching TRBD1. J lost 2 bases, V lost 8 bases, and 5 bases had no gene match. This CDR3 region has 14 residues. The germline V gene has CDR1 LGHNA and CDR2 YNFKEQ. In DNA, the CDR3 is TGTGCCAGCGCGGACAGGAGAAACACCGGGGAGCTGTTTTTT. As protein: CASADRRNTGELFF.

The chain uses TRBV27 and TRBJ2-1; D unclear. The V gene lost 6 bases and the J gene lost 5 bases, with 8 bases spanning the gap. The CDR3 sequence is 12 residues long. CDR1 is MNHEY, CDR2 SMNVEV, per germline (reference sequence). DNA of the CDR3: TGTGCCAGCAGCCAGATAAACAATGAGCAGTTCTTC. Translation gives CASSQINNEQFF.

The chain carries TRBV9 and TRBJ2-1; TRBD1 is a possible D gene (6 bases). Trimming took off 0 bases at V and 9 bases at J, with 10 bases between the two ends. CDR3 size: 13 residues. Germline lookup yields CDR1 SGDLS and CDR2 YYNGEE. This chain's CDR3 is CASSVGQGTEQFF. In DNA form, the CDR3 reads TGTGCCAGCAGCGTAGGGCAGGGGACTGAGCAGTTCTTC.

This clone was counted a few times. V and J are TRBV10-2 and TRBJ2-3; TRBD2 matches 7 bases. The germline V gene encodes CDR1 WSHSY and CDR2 SAAADI. The CDR3 length is 15 residues. Trimming took 7 bases from V and 3 from J; bases not matched to a gene: 10. The CDR3: CASTGRAMGTDTQYF. CDR3 coding DNA: TGCGCCAGCACGGGGAGGGCAATGGGGACAGATACGCAGTATTTT.

The chain has TRBV7-2 and TRBJ2-1, with D maybe TRBD2 (7 bases). This CDR3 region has 14 residues. V was clipped by 11 bases and J by 0 bases, with 14 bases between them. Germline assignment: CDR1 SGHTA and CDR2 FQGNSA. For the CDR3, the DNA is TGTGCCGAGGGGGGCGGGAGCTCCTACAATGAGCAGTTCTTC. It encodes CAEGGGSSYNEQFF.

V gene TRBV27 combines with J gene TRBJ2-3, with D possibly being TRBD1 (5 bases). Per the germline V gene, CDR1 is MNHEY and CDR2 is SMNVEV (reference sequence). The ends were cut back, 5 bases at V and 1 base at J, with 7 bases in the middle. The CDR3 is 13 amino acids. CDR3 sequence: CASSTGRTDTQYF. The CDR3 bases are TGTGCCAGCAGTACAGGCCGCACAGATACGCAGTATTTT.

In its sample, this clone was seen many times. The chain carries TRBV29-1 and TRBJ1-1; 8 bases align to TRBD1. Germline-derived CDR1 and CDR2 are SQVTM and ANQGSEA. The V gene end was trimmed by 5 bases and the J gene end by 5 bases; junction bases not matched to a gene: 1. This CDR3 is built from 11 residues. The CDR3 region has the DNA TGCAGCGTTACAGGGGGAACTGAAGCTTTCTTT. Protein: CSVTGGTEAFF.

The chain recombines TRBV6-5 with TRBJ2-7, with D perhaps TRBD2 (6 bases). The ends were cut back, 7 bases at V and 4 bases at J, with 11 bases in the middle. The germline gives CDR1 MNHEY, CDR2 SVGAGI. The CDR3 runs to 12 residues. The CDR3 loop reads CASTTEGYEQYF. The CDR3 coding sequence is TGTGCCAGCACCACGGAGGGGTACGAGCAGTACTTC.

This chain links TRBV15 with TRBJ2-1; a possible D gene is TRBD2 (6 bases). The CDR3 contains 15 residues. Trimming stripped 0 bases from V and 7 bases from J, with 13 bases between. Per the germline V gene, CDR1 is LNHNV and CDR2 is YYDKDF (reference sequence). DNA of the CDR3: TGTGCCACCAGCAGAGAGAGAATGGGGGGTAATGAGCAGTTCTTC. It encodes CATSRERMGGNEQFF.

The chain employs TRBV2 and TRBJ2-7, with D possibly matching TRBD1 (6 bases). Germline CDR1 and CDR2: SNHLY and FYNNEI. Trimming removed 6 bases from V and 4 bases from J, with 10 bases in between. CDR3 length equals 12 residues. This CDR3 is CASREQGYEQYF. In DNA, the CDR3 is TGTGCCAGCAGAGAACAGGGATACGAGCAGTACTTC.

V gene TRBV18 combines with J gene TRBJ2-5; 7 bases fit TRBD1. CDR1 and CDR2 from the germline V gene are KGHSH and LQKENI. V lost 10 bases and J lost 2; bases outside the gene matches: 10. This CDR3 has 14 residues. The CDR3 region has the DNA TGTGCCACCTCCTTCAACAGGGGACAAGAGACCCAGTACTTC. It translates to CATSFNRGQETQYF.